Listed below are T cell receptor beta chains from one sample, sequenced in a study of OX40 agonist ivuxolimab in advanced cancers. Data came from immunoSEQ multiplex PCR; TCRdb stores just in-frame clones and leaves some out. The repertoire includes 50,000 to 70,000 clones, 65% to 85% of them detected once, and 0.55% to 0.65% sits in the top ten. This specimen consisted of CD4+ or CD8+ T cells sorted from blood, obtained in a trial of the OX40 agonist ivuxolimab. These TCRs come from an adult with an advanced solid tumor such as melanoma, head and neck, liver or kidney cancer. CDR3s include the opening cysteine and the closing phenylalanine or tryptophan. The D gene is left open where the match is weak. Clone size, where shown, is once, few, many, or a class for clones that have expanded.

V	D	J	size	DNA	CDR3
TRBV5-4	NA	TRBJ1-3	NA	TGTGCCAGCAGCCCGGGTACAGGCTCTGGAAACACCATATATTTT	CASSPGTGSGNTIYF
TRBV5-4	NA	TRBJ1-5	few	TGTGCCAGCAGCTTCGGGGGGGGTAGCAATCAGCCCCAGCATTTT	CASSFGGGSNQPQHF
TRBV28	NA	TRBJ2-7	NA	TGTGCCAGCAGTTTAGCCCTGCAGGATTCATCCTACGAGCAGTACTTC	CASSLALQDSSYEQYF
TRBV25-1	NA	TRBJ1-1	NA	TGTGCCAGCGGGCTTAACACTGAAGCTTTCTTT	CASGLNTEAFF
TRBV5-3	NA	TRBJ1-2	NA	TGTGCCAGCAGCTCACAGGGAGGGAGTTATGGCTACACCTTC	CASSSQGGSYGYTF
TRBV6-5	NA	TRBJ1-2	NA	TGTGCCAGCAGTTACTCGGGAATTCGGGGTAACTATGGCTACACCTTC	CASSYSGIRGNYGYTF
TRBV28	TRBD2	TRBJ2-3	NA	TGTGCCAGCAAGGGGTTCTCATTGGGCGGGAGGGAGCAGTATTTT	CASKGFSLGGREQYF
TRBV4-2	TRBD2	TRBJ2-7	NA	TGTGCCAGCAGACCTTGGCTAGCGGACCGCTCCTACGAGCAGTACTTC	CASRPWLADRSYEQYF
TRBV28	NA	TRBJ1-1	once	TGTGCCAGCAGTAACCGGGACCGGGGGTGGGTGAACACTGAAGCTTTCTTT	CASSNRDRGWVNTEAFF
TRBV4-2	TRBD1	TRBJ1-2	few	TGTGCCAGCAGCCAAGCCGAGGGAGACAGGGCACTGTATGGCTACACCTTC	CASSQAEGDRALYGYTF
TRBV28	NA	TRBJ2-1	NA	TGTGCCAGCAGTTTTAGGGGGGCGAAAGGCAATGAGCAGTTCTTC	CASSFRGAKGNEQFF
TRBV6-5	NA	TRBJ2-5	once	TGTGCCAGCAGTTACGGCGGGAAGCCGCAAGAGACCCAGTACTTC	CASSYGGKPQETQYF
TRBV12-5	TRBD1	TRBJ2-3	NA	TGTGCTAGTGGTAGGGACAGTATCACAGATACGCAGTATTTT	CASGRDSITDTQYF
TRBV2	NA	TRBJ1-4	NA	TGTGCCAGCAGTGGGTATACAGGGATGGGCGAAAAACTGTTTTTT	CASSGYTGMGEKLFF